One and the same sample provided the 23 T cell receptor beta chains below, sequenced in a study of OX40 agonist ivuxolimab in advanced cancers. Sequencing used immunoSEQ multiplex PCR; TCRdb keeps in-frame clones, though not all of them. The sample lists more than 65,000 clones, about 91% occurring once. The sequences come from CD4+ or CD8+ T cells sorted from blood, collected in a trial of the OX40 agonist ivuxolimab. These receptors were obtained from an adult with an advanced solid tumor such as melanoma, head and neck, liver or kidney cancer.

The genes are TRBV18 and TRBJ1-3; D is possibly TRBD1 (6 bases). This CDR3 contains 14 residues. V lost 5 bases and J lost 1, with 9 bases in between. Germline CDR1 reads KGHSH; CDR2 reads LQKENI. CDR3 bases: TGTGCCAGCTCATTACAGGGATCTGGAAACACCATATATTTT. Translation: CASSLQGSGNTIYF.

The V call is TRBV27, the J call TRBJ2-5; D perhaps matches TRBD2 (6 bases). The germline V gene has CDR1 MNHEY and CDR2 SMNVEV (reference sequence). The length of the CDR3 is 13 residues. V was cut by 2 bases and J by 6 bases, with 10 bases left in between. Written as DNA, the CDR3 is TGTGCCAGCAGTTTAAGCGGGCAAAAGACCCAGTACTTC. Protein product: CASSLSGQKTQYF.

The chain has TRBV7-2 and TRBJ2-7, with TRBD2 as a possible D gene (6 bases). CDR1 SGHTA and CDR2 FQGNSA come from the germline V gene. The CDR3 is 14 amino acids. V lost 1 base and J lost 4, with 11 bases in between. The CDR3 region has the DNA TGTGCCAGCAGCTTAGTTGGAGGGGAGTACGAGCAGTACTTC. Encoded protein: CASSLVGGEYEQYF.

This CDR3 reads CASSLIGEGGYGEQYF. The CDR3 nucleotides are TGCGCCAGCAGCCTGATAGGGGAAGGGGGATATGGGGAGCAGTACTTC. The V gene is TRBV5-1, the J gene TRBJ2-7, with D maybe TRBD1 (6 bases). Trimming took off 4 bases at V and 7 bases at J, with 24 bases between the two ends. This CDR3 spans 16 amino acids. The germline V gene has CDR1 SGHRS and CDR2 YFSETQ.

This clone has a single count. The chain uses TRBV6-1 and TRBJ2-5; 7 bases match TRBD1. The J call may be incorrect, as the DNA end agrees better with TRBJ2-7. Per the germline V gene, CDR1 is MNHNS and CDR2 is SASEGT. CDR3 size: 15 residues. This CDR3 reads CASSYKTGQHYEQYF. As DNA, the CDR3 is TGTGCCAGCAGCTATAAAACGGGACAGCACTACGAGCAGTACTTC.

The V gene is TRBV28, the J gene TRBJ2-7; 7 bases agree with TRBD1. Germline trimming cut 3 bases from V and 1 base from J; bases unmatched to any gene: 12. The germline V gene has CDR1 MDHEN and CDR2 SYDVKM. This CDR3 has 17 amino acids. The CDR3 coding sequence is TGTGCCAGCAGTTTCCCAGGATACGGCAGGGGGTCCTACGAGCAGTACTTC. Amino acid sequence: CASSFPGYGRGSYEQYF.

This clone has a handful of counts. The chain couples TRBV11-2 to TRBJ1-1; 8 positions match TRBD1. This CDR3 has 14 amino acids. Looked up from germline, CDR1 is SGHAT and CDR2 is FQNNGV. Trimming cost V 2 bases and J 3 bases; bases outside gene matches: 2. CDR3 in DNA: TGTGCCAGCAGCTTATTACAGGGGGACACTGAAGCTTTCTTT. This translates into CASSLLQGDTEAFF. The complete variable domain, with remaining parts taken from reference TRBV11-2 and TRBJ1-1, reads EAGVAQSPRYKIIEKRQSVAFWCNPISGHATLYWYQQILGQGPKLLIQFQNNGVVDDSQLPKDRFSAERLKGVDSTLKIQPAKLEDSAVYLCASSLLQGDTEAFFGQGTRLTVV.

V gene TRBV5-1 combines with J gene TRBJ2-1; no definite D call. This CDR3 has 15 amino acids. Germline V gene sequence: CDR1 SGHRS, CDR2 YFSETQ. V lost 1 base and J 1 base, leaving 9 bases between the germline ends. The CDR3 DNA follows: TGCGCCAGCAGCTTGCCCCTCCTATCCTACAATGAGCAGTTCTTC. Protein: CASSLPLLSYNEQFF.

J is TRBJ2-2 and V is TRBV10-3; D is undetermined. V was clipped by 6 bases and J by 0 bases, with 5 bases between them. Germline CDR1 and CDR2: ENHRY and SYGVKD. The CDR3 runs 13 residues. The CDR3 is CAISASNTGELFF. The CDR3, as DNA: TGTGCCATCAGCGCTTCGAACACCGGGGAGCTGTTTTTT.

The V gene is TRBV7-9, the J gene TRBJ1-1; D is perhaps TRBD1 (5 bases). Trimming stripped 0 bases from V and 8 bases from J, with 10 bases between. In germline, CDR1 is SEHNR, CDR2 FQNEAQ (reference sequence). This CDR3 spans 13 amino acids. In nucleotides, the CDR3 is TGTGCCAGCAGCTTAGCGGACACATACGAAGCTTTCTTT. It codes for CASSLADTYEAFF.

This clone was recorded a few times. This chain's CDR3 is CASSATGSASPLHF. The CDR3 bases are TGTGCCAGCAGCGCAACAGGGTCGGCCTCACCCCTCCACTTT. The chain has TRBV9 and TRBJ1-6; possibly TRBD1 for D (6 bases). V shed 3 bases and J shed 10 bases, with 14 bases lying between them. CDR3 length equals 14 residues. Germline CDR1 reads SGDLS; CDR2 reads YYNGEE.

The V call is TRBV18, the J call TRBJ2-1; a weak D match, TRBD2 (6 bases). Trimming took off 2 bases at V and 9 bases at J, with 14 bases between the two ends. Germline values: CDR1 KGHSH, CDR2 LQKENI. CDR3 length: 14 residues. CDR3 nucleotides: TGTGCCAGCTCACCAGGCGGGGCGGTAGGTGAGCAGTTCTTC. It encodes CASSPGGAVGEQFF.

Notes on this clone: Other DNA variants within this sample encode the same CDR3. This chain uses TRBV5-1 with TRBJ2-5, with D hard to call. Trimming cost V 1 base and J 3 bases, with 10 bases left between them. Germline values: CDR1 SGHRS, CDR2 YFSETQ. There are 14 residues in the CDR3. CDR3 residues: CASSLKGLEETQYF. The CDR3 nucleotides are TGCGCCAGCAGCTTGAAAGGGCTGGAAGAGACCCAGTACTTC.

J is TRBJ2-1 and V is TRBV7-2; D unresolved. V gave up 5 bases and J gave up 10 bases, with 9 bases separating them. CDR1 SGHTA and CDR2 FQGNSA come from the germline V gene. The length of the CDR3 is 11 residues. CDR3 in DNA: TGTGCCAGCAGCCCCGGGCTAGAGCAGTTCTTC. Its translation: CASSPGLEQFF.

The rearrangement uses TRBV30 and TRBJ1-4; D is ambiguous. Germline V gene data show CDR1 as GTSNPN and CDR2 as SVGIG (reference sequence). The CDR3 runs 13 residues. V was trimmed by 0 bases and J by 7 bases, leaving 9 bases between them. CDR3 loop: CAWSVLGFEKLFF. The DNA of the CDR3 is TGTGCCTGGAGTGTCTTGGGGTTTGAAAAACTGTTTTTT.

Only one count was recorded for this clone. This chain uses TRBV28 with TRBJ2-7; 8 bases are shared with TRBD1. Per germline, CDR1 MDHEN and CDR2 SYDVKM. The CDR3 has 16 residues. Unmatched junction bases numbered 17, after V lost 5 bases and J lost 8 bases. In nucleotides, the CDR3 is TGTGCCAGCAGTCCAGCAATTCGGGCAGGGGGCGATCAGCAGTACTTC. Its translation is CASSPAIRAGGDQQYF.

The V and J genes are TRBV28 and TRBJ1-2, with no clear D. The CDR3 is 14 residues long. Germline CDR1 and CDR2: MDHEN and SYDVKM. The germline V and J ends were trimmed by 7 bases and 8 bases, with 20 bases remaining between them. The CDR3, as DNA: TGTGCCAGCACTCCTAGTCCCGTGGGAGGAGGCTACACCTTC. It is translated as CASTPSPVGGGYTF.

This CDR3 is CAITGVRDTEAFF. The CDR3 DNA is TGTGCCATCACCGGGGTCCGGGACACTGAAGCTTTCTTT. The chain combines TRBV10-3 with TRBJ1-1; D remains ambiguous. The CDR3 is made up of 13 amino acids. V lost 7 bases and J lost 3, with 12 bases in between. Per the germline V gene, CDR1 is ENHRY and CDR2 is SYGVKD.

The rearrangement joins TRBV14 to TRBJ1-3, with 9 bases fitting TRBD1. Germline lookup yields CDR1 SGHDN and CDR2 FVKESK. This CDR3 region has 16 residues. V shed 1 base and J 4 bases; nucleotides not matched to a gene: 5. DNA of the CDR3: TGTGCCAGCAGCCAAGGGGACAGGGTGACCGGAAACACCATATATTTT. Translating it yields CASSQGDRVTGNTIYF.

The chain combines TRBV6-5 with TRBJ1-3, with unresolved D. V lost 0 bases and J 0 bases, leaving 9 bases between the germline ends. The length of the CDR3 is 16 residues. In germline, CDR1 is MNHEY, CDR2 SVGAGI. The CDR3 here is CASSYSMTFSGNTIYF. In DNA, the CDR3 is TGTGCCAGCAGTTACTCGATGACGTTCTCTGGAAACACCATATATTTT.

DNA of the CDR3: TGTGCCAGCTCACCTCCCGGACAGGGGATGAATCAGCCCCAGCATTTT. This gives the protein CASSPPGQGMNQPQHF. This rearrangement joins TRBV18 to TRBJ1-5, with 9 bases that match TRBD1. The CDR3 runs 16 residues. Germline V CDR1 and CDR2: KGHSH, LQKENI. Unmatched junction bases numbered 7, after V lost 3 bases and J lost 4 bases.

The gene calls are TRBV2 and TRBJ1-3; D is uncertain. The CDR3 totals 13 residues. The ends were cut back, 8 bases at V and 3 bases at J, with 11 bases in the middle. Germline-derived CDR1 and CDR2 are SNHLY and FYNNEI. The CDR3 is CASAPSGGNTIYF. The DNA of the CDR3 is TGTGCCAGCGCTCCCAGTGGTGGAAACACCATATATTTT. The full variable domain, its missing parts supplied by reference TRBV2 and TRBJ1-3, is EPEVTQTPSHQVTQMGQEVILRCVPISNHLYFYWYRQILGQKVEFLVSFYNNEISEKSEIFDDQFSVERPDGSNFTLKIRSTKLEDSAMYFCASAPSGGNTIYFGEGSWLTVV.

This clone was seen just once. Its ends do not fully match the called genes, so a read error is possible. V is TRBV2 and J is TRBJ1-4; possibly TRBD1 for D (5 bases). Germline lookup yields CDR1 SNHLY and CDR2 FYNNEI. The CDR3 is made up of 14 amino acids. CDR3 amino acids: CASSEGDSFWGWFF. The CDR3 DNA reads TGTGCCAGCAGCGAAGGAGACAGCTTCTGGGGATGGTTTTTT.